This entry describes one T cell receptor (beta chain). Its specificity is unknown. V lost 11 bases, J lost 6 bases, and 19 bases lay in between. The CDR3 length is 13 residues. These data come from a study of T cell repertoires in cytomegalovirus infection. TCRdb analysed the reads with MiXCR anew, one entry per CDR3 protein. Of some 350,000 distinct CDR3 sequences listed, 18% are singletons. Study-wide findings and caveats: CMV carriers with the relevant HLA were identified by cumulative public TCR beta family frequency.

The sequence came from a human donor in good health (CMV status not recorded). Some clones in this sample may be carry-over from other donors' samples. The rearrangement links TRBV12-3 or TRBV12-4 to TRBJ1-2; D not resolved. Sequenced sample: PBMCs. In nucleotides, the CDR3 is TGTGCCTCCGGCCAGAGTGGGTCGGATGGCTACACCTTC. Encoded protein: CASGQSGSDGYTF.